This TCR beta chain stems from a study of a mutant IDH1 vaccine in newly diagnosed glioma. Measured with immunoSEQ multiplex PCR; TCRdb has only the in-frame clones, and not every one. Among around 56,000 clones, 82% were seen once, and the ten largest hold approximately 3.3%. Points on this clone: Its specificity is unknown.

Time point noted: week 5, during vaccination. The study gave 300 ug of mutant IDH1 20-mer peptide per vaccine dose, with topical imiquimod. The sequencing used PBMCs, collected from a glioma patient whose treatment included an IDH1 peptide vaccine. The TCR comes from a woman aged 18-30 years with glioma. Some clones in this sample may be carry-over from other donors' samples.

The DNA for the CDR3 is TGTGCCAGCAGCTCAACCTCACGAACAGGGGGCTCTGGAAACACCATATATTTT. Its protein is CASSSTSRTGGSGNTIYF. The rearrangement links TRBV7-9 to TRBJ1-3; 8 nucleotides align to TRBD1. CDR1 SEHNR and CDR2 FQNEAQ come from the germline V gene (reference sequence). V shed 4 bases and J 0 bases; nucleotides not matched to a gene: 11. The CDR3 has 18 amino acids.